What follows is one T cell receptor beta chain and its context. Antigen: not known. Only in-frame clones appear in the TCRdb table, and some are missing; sequencing was by immunoSEQ multiplex PCR. The sample includes about 150,000 clones, roughly 90% seen only once; the top ten take about 5.1%. This CDR3 spans 12 amino acids. Between the trimmed V and J ends, which lost 0 bases and 6 bases, there was a span of 1 base. Per germline, CDR1 SGHNT and CDR2 YYREEE (reference sequence). This entry belongs to a study of T cell responses to AZD1222 COVID-19 vaccine. Notes on the study in general: Epitopes outside B.1.351 and B.1.1.7 mutated regions reportedly drew nearly half of spike TCRs. White British people made up most donors, females outnumbered males, and clonal diversity was possibly underestimated. Repertoires were obtained solely post-peak T cell response. Vaccination with two AZD1222 doses was followed by a rise in Spike-specific TCR breadth and depth.

This chain links TRBV5-4 with TRBJ1-6; D ambiguous. The starting material was peripheral blood, obtained on day 0 of MenACWY control vaccination. The receptor comes from an adult in good health. CDR3 coding DNA: TGTGCCAGCAGCTTGGTTAATTCACCCCTCCACTTT. This gives the protein CASSLVNSPLHF.